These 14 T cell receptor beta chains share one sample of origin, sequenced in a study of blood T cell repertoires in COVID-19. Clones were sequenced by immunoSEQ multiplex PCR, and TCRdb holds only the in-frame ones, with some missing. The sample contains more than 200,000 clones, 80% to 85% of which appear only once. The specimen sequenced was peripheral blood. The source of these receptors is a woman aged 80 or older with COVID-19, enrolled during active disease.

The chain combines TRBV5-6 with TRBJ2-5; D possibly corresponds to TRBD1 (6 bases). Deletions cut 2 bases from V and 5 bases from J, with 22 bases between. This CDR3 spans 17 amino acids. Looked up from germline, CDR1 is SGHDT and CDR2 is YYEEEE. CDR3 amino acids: CASSFAATGKRGETQYF. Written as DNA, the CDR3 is TGTGCCAGCAGCTTCGCCGCGACAGGCAAAAGAGGGGAGACCCAGTACTTC.

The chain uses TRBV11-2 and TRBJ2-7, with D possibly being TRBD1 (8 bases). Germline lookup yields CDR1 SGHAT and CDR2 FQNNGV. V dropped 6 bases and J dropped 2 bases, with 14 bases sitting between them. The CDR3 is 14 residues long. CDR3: CASRKQGGTYEQYF. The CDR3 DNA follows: TGTGCCAGCAGGAAACAGGGGGGGACCTACGAGCAGTACTTC.

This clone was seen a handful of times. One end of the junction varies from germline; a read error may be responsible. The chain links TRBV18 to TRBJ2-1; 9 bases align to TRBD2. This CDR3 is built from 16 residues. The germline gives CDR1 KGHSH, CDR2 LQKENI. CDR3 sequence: CASSSLLAGSNNEQFF. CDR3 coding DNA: TGTGCCAGCTCATCGTTACTAGCGGGCTCCAACAATGAGCAGTTCTTC.

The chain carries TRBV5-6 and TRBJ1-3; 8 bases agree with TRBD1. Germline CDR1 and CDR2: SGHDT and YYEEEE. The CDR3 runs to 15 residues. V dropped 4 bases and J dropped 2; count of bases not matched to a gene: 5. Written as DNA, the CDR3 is TGTGCCAGCAGCCTCCGGGACAGGACTGGAAACACCATATATTTT. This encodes CASSLRDRTGNTIYF. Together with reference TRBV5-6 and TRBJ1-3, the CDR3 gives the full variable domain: DAGVTQSPTHLIKTRGQQVTLRCSPKSGHDTVSWYQQALGQGPQFIFQYYEEEERQRGNFPDRFSGHQFPNYSSELNVNALLLGDSALYLCASSLRDRTGNTIYFGEGSWLTVV.

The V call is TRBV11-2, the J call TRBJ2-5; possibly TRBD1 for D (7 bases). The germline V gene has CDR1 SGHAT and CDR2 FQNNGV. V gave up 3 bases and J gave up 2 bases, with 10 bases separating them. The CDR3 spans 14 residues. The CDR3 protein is CASSFAGGQETQYF. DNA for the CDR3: TGTGCCAGCAGCTTTGCAGGGGGGCAAGAGACCCAGTACTTC.

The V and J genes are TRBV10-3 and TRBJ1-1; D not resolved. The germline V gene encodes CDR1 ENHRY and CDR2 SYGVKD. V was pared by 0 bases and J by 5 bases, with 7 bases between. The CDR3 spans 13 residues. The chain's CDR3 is CAISESVRTEAFF. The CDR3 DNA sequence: TGTGCCATCAGTGAGTCGGTCAGAACTGAAGCTTTCTTT.

CDR3 sequence: CASSSVSYPTDTQYF. The CDR3 region has the DNA TGTGCCAGCAGCTCGGTATCCTATCCCACAGATACGCAGTATTTT. The chain joins TRBV5-4 to TRBJ2-3, with D uncertain. Trimming took off 3 bases at V and 2 bases at J, with 13 bases between the two ends. Germline V gene data show CDR1 as SGHNT and CDR2 as YYREEE (reference sequence). This CDR3 spans 15 amino acids.

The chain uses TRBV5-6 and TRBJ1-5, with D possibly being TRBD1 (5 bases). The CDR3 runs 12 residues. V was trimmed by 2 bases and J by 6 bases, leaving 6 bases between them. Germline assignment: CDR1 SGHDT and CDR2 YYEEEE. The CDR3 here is CASSLGVQPQHF. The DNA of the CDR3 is TGTGCCAGCAGCTTAGGGGTTCAGCCCCAGCATTTT.

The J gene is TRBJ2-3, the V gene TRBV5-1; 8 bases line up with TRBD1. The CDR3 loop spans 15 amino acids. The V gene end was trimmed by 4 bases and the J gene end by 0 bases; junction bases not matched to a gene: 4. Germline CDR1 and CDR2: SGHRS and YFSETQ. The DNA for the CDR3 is TGCGCCAGCAGCGGACAGGGCCCTAGCACAGATACGCAGTATTTT. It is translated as CASSGQGPSTDTQYF.

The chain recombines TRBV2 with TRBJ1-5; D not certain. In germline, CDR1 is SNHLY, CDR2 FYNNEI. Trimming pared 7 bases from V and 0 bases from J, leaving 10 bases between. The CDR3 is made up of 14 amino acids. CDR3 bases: TGTGCCAGCACTCCAGTTTATAGCAATCAGCCCCAGCATTTT. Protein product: CASTPVYSNQPQHF.

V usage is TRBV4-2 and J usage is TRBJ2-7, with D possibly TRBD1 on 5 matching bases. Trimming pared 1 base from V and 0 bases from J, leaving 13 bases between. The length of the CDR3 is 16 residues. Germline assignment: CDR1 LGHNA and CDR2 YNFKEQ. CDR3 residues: CASSQVARQNSYEQYF. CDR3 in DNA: TGTGCCAGCAGCCAAGTCGCGCGACAGAACTCCTACGAGCAGTACTTC.

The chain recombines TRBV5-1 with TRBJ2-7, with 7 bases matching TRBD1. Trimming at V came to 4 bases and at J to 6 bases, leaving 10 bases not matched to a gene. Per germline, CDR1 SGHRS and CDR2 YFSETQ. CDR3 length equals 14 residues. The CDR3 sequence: CASSPGTERGEQYF. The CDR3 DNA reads TGCGCCAGCAGCCCCGGGACAGAACGTGGCGAGCAGTACTTC. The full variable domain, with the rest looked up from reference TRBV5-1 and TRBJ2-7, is KAGVTQTPRYLIKTRGQQVTLSCSPISGHRSVSWYQQTPGQGLQFLFEYFSETQRNKGNFPGRFSGRQFSNSRSEMNVSTLELGDSALYLCASSPGTERGEQYFGPGTRLTVT.

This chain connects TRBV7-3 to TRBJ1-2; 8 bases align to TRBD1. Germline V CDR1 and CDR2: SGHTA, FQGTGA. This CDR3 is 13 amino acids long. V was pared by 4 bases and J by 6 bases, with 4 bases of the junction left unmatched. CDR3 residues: CASSSRQGNGYTF. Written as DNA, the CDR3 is TGTGCCAGCAGCTCCCGACAGGGGAATGGCTACACCTTC. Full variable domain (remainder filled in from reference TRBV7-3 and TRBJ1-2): GAGVSQTPSNKVTEKGKYVELRCDPISGHTALYWYRQSLGQGPEFLIYFQGTGAADDSGLPNDRFFAVRPEGSVSTLKIQRTERGDSAVYLCASSSRQGNGYTFGSGTRLTVV.

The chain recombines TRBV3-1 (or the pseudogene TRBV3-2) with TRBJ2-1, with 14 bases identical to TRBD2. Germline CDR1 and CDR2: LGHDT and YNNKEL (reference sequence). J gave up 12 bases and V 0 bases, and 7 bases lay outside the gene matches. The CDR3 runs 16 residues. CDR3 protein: CASSQEETSGGARQFF. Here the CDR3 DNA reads TGTGCCAGCAGCCAAGAAGAGACTAGCGGGGGGGCCAGGCAGTTCTTC.